This TCR beta chain was identified during a study of T-cell memory formation after mild COVID-19. Only a few counts were recorded for this clonotype. Germline V gene data show CDR1 as SGDLS and CDR2 as YYNGEE. The germline V and J ends were trimmed by 5 bases and 0 bases, with 13 bases remaining between them. CDR3 length equals 15 residues. A single record per CDR3 protein comes from TCRdb applying MiXCR to the 5' RACE reads. The table has around 320,000 distinct CDR3 sequences, 19% seen once. This chain joins TRBV9 and TRBJ2-3, with D hard to call. Sequenced: PBMCs or a T cell subset sorted from them (not recorded which). The source is a young man who had mild COVID-19 (a few samples of this study predate the infection). Cell type and time point are not known. CDR3 protein: CASRSPPGSTDTQYF. The CDR3 DNA sequence: TGTGCCAGCAGATCACCCCCTGGTAGCACAGATACGCAGTATTTT.